The entry below describes one T cell receptor (beta chain). The target antigen is unknown. This sample is drawn from a study of cytomegalovirus exposure and HLA in healthy donors. About the study: Per a later analysis, the roughly 690 first-cohort and 95 to 150 validation repertoires shared one platform.

Libraries were prepared by immunoSEQ multiplex PCR; TCRdb keeps only in-frame clonotypes and omits some of them. The sample lists fewer than 200,000 clones; 85% were seen once. Germline values: CDR1 SGHDT, CDR2 YYEEEE. With V trimmed by 2 bases and J by 5 bases, 5 bases remained unmatched. CDR3 length equals 15 residues. Study-level findings and limits: First-cohort TCR clusters were later found to tend to co-occur in the approximately 120 validation repertoires. Researchers reported that a few CMV-associated chains were confirmed in vitro as CMV antigen-specific. While the bulk of TCR sequences proved rare, some public TCRs turned up in many donors.

The sequenced material came from PBMCs. The rearrangement joins TRBV5-6 to TRBJ2-1; TRBD2 aligns across 9 bases. The sequence was collected from a man aged 18 to 29 in good health and CMV-seropositive. The CDR3 nucleotides are TGTGCCAGCAGCTTTGCGGGAGGGCGTCACAATGAGCAGTTCTTC. Translated, it gives CASSFAGGRHNEQFF.